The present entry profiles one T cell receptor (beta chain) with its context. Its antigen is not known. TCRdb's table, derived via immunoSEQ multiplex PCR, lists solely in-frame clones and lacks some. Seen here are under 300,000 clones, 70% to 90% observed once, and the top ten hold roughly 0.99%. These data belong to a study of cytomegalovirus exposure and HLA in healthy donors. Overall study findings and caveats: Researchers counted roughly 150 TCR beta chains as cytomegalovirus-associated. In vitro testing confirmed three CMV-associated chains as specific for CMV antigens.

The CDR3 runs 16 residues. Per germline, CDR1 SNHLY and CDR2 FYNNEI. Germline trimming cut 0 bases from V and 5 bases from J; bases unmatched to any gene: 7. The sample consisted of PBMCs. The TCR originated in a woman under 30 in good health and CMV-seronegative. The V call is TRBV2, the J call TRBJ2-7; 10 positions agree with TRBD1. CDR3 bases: TGTGCCAGCAGTGAAGCGCTTAAGGACAGGGGGGACGAGCAGTACTTC. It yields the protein CASSEALKDRGDEQYF.